The sequence of this TCR beta chain was determined in a study of regulatory T cells in long-lasting Graves disease. This CDR3 has 15 amino acids. V lost 0 bases and J lost 8, with 13 bases in between. Germline CDR1 and CDR2: MNHEY and SVGEGT. For TCR beta, libraries came from iRepertoire HTBI primers and Arm-PCR of CDR3 regions. Each CDR3 protein gets one entry after TCRdb re-called the multiplex PCR reads with MiXCR. The table lists roughly 360,000 distinct CDR3 sequences, approximately 10% of them singletons. The sample's time point: newly diagnosed GD, antithyroid drugs for less than 3 months. The TCR library was made from RNA extracted from PBMCs. In addition, the sample was reused for a study of T cells in Graves' hyperthyroidism and ophthalmopathy.

The sequenced sample was peripheral blood mononuclear cells (PBMCs), obtained at new diagnosis, from a patient treated with antithyroid drugs. The rearrangement uses TRBV6-2 or TRBV6-3 and TRBJ2-2; D not certain. The sequence came from a young woman with Graves disease. CDR3 in amino acids: CASSYSNKGSGELFF. CDR3 DNA: TGTGCCAGCAGTTACTCGAATAAGGGTAGTGGGGAGCTGTTTTTT.